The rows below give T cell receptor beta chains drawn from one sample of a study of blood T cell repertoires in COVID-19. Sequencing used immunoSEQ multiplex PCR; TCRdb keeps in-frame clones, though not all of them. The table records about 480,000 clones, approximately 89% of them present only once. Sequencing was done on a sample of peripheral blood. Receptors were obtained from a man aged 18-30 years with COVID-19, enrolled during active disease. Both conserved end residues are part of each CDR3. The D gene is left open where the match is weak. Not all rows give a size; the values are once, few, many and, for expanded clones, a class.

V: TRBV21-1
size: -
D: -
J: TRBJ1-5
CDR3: CASSKAGQGFDQPQHF
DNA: TGTGCCAGCAGCAAAGCTGGACAGGGGTTCGATCAGCCCCAGCATTTT

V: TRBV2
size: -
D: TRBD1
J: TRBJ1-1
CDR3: CASRDRGPWAEAFF
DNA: TGTGCCAGCAGGGACAGGGGGCCTTGGGCTGAAGCTTTCTTT

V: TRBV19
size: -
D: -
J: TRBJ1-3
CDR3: CASSVGSSGNTIYF
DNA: TGTGCCAGTAGTGTGGGCAGCTCTGGAAACACCATATATTTT

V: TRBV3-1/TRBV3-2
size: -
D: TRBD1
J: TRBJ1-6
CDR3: CASSQDYGTGSSPLHF
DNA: TGTGCCAGCAGCCAAGATTACGGGACAGGTTCTTCACCCCTCCACTTT

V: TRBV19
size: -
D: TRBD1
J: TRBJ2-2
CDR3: CASRPGTANTGELFF
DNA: TGTGCCAGTAGACCCGGGACAGCGAACACCGGGGAGCTGTTTTTT

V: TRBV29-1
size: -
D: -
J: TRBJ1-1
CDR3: CSVEGRLNTEAFF
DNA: TGCAGCGTTGAGGGCAGGTTGAACACTGAAGCTTTCTTT

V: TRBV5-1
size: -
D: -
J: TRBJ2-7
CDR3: CASSYEPTGTPYEQYF
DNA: TGCGCCAGCAGTTACGAACCCACCGGGACACCGTACGAGCAGTACTTC

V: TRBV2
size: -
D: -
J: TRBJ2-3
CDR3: CASSAERQEVPYF
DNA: TGTGCCAGCAGTGCCGAACGACAGGAGGTACCGTATTTT

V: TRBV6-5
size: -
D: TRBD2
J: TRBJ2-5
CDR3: CASSYSTSGGQETQYF
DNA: TGTGCCAGCAGTTACTCCACTAGCGGGGGCCAAGAGACCCAGTACTTC

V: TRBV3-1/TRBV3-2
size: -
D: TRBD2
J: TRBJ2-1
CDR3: CASSLLPGLAEGVDEQFF
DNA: TGTGCCAGCAGCTTGCTTCCAGGACTAGCGGAGGGAGTCGATGAGCAGTTCTTC

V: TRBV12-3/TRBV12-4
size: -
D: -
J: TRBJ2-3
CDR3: CASSPSRTTQYF
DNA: TGTGCCAGCAGTCCCTCTAGAACGACGCAGTATTTT

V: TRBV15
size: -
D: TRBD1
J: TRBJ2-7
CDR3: CATSREAGGEQYF
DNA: TGTGCCACCAGCAGAGAAGCAGGGGGCGAGCAGTACTTC

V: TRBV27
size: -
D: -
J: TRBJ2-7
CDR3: CASKWRGASYEQYF
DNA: TGTGCCAGCAAGTGGAGAGGCGCCTCCTACGAGCAGTACTTC

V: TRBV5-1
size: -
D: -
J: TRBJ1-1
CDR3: CASSLKGGTEAFF
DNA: TGCGCCAGCAGCTTGAAAGGGGGCACTGAAGCTTTCTTT

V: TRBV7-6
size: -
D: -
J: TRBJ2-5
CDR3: CASSLATGFVSETQYF
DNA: TGTGCCAGCAGCTTAGCTACAGGATTTGTAAGCGAGACCCAGTACTTC

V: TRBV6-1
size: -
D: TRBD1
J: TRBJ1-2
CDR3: CASSDIQGTGISGYTF
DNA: TGTGCCAGCAGTGATATTCAAGGGACAGGGATAAGTGGCTACACCTTC

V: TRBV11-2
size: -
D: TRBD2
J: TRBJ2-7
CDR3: CASSLGEGYYEQYF
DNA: TGTGCCAGCAGCCTAGGGGAGGGTTACTACGAGCAGTACTTC

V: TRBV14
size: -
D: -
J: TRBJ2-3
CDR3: CASSHPGRTDTQYF
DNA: TGTGCCAGCAGCCATCCTGGGCGCACAGATACGCAGTATTTT

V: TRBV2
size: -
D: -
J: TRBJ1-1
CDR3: CASSRAGVPEAFF
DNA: TGTGCCAGCAGTCGGGCGGGAGTACCTGAAGCTTTCTTT

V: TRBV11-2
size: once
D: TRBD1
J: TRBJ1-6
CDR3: CASSFGQGPNSPLHF
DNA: TGTGCCAGCAGCTTTGGACAGGGCCCCAATTCACCCCTCCACTTT

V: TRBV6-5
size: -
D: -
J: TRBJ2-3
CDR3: CASRRDRLGRDTQYF
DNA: TGTGCCAGCAGGCGAGACAGACTGGGGCGAGATACGCAGTATTTT

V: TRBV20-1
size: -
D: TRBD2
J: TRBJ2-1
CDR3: CSASSGSIYNEQFF
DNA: TGCAGTGCCAGTAGCGGGAGTATCTACAATGAGCAGTTCTTC

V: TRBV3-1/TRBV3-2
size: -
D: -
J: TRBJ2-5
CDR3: CASSQDPTYGQRETQYF
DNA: TGTGCCAGCAGCCAAGACCCCACTTATGGGCAACGGGAGACCCAGTACTTC